The clone carrying this TCR beta chain was detected many times. Its antigen is not known. The data belong to a study of neurological immune-mediated disorders. Notes on the study in general: Grouping of repertoires by phylogeny put those of 18 of 34 multiple sclerosis patients into a single related-CDR3 cluster, a possible signature. The multiple sclerosis repertoire cluster lacked an association with any feature, whether clinical or MRI. Multiple sclerosis patients had less TCR clonal expansion than even healthy controls, unlike HTLV-1-associated myelopathy.

The CDR3 runs 13 residues. CDR1 DFQATT and CDR2 SNEGSKA come from the germline V gene (reference sequence). Trimming shortened V by 7 bases and J by 0 bases, and 10 bases separated the two germline ends. Via MiXCR, TCRdb re-called the 5' RACE reads, giving one row per CDR3 protein. The data show tens of thousands of distinct CDR3 sequences, 5.8% seen once. Sorted libraries were made with some 950,000 CD4+ or CD8+ T cells. The gene calls are TRBV20-1 and TRBJ2-4; TRBD2 might be the D (5 bases). The clonotype originates from a young woman with multiple sclerosis. Sequencing was performed on CD4+ T cells from blood. The CDR3, as DNA: TGCAGTGTCACTAGGTTAGCCAAAAACATTCAGTACTTC. This translates into CSVTRLAKNIQYF.